This passage covers 22 T cell receptor beta chains from one sample sequenced in a study of T cells in localized non-small cell lung cancer. TCRdb keeps only in-frame clones here, not all; method: immunoSEQ multiplex PCR. The sample carries about 34,000 clones, about 80% recorded once. Sequences were derived from peripheral blood, sampled before any cancer treatment. The source is a male donor aged 60 or older with stage II squamous cell lung carcinoma.

This chain links TRBV18 with TRBJ2-2; no reliable D call. CDR1 KGHSH and CDR2 LQKENI come from the germline V gene. V was clipped by 5 bases and J by 7 bases, with 14 bases between them. The CDR3 runs to 14 residues. This CDR3 is CASSSNTGGGELFF. The CDR3 nucleotides read TGTGCCAGCTCATCAAACACGGGCGGCGGGGAGCTGTTTTTT.

The count of this clone is one. The chain recombines TRBV27 with TRBJ2-3, with 8 bases that match TRBD2. J gave up 1 base and V 6 bases, and 0 bases lay outside the gene matches. In germline, CDR1 is MNHEY, CDR2 SMNVEV (reference sequence). CDR3 length: 13 amino acids. The CDR3 DNA is TGTGCCAGCAGGCGGGAGGGCACAGATACGCAGTATTTT. Protein product: CASRREGTDTQYF.

This clone was detected a few times. V gene TRBV14 combines with J gene TRBJ2-2; D is uncertain. This CDR3 contains 15 residues. Germline V lookup: CDR1 SGHDN, CDR2 FVKESK. The V gene lost 1 base and the J gene lost 5 bases, with 11 bases spanning the gap. For the CDR3, the DNA is TGTGCCAGCAGCCAAGCCAGAATATTAACCGGGGAGCTGTTTTTT. Translating gives CASSQARILTGELFF.

This sequence joins TRBV6-1 and TRBJ1-2; D possibly corresponds to TRBD1 (6 bases). Trimming shortened V by 4 bases and J by 6 bases, and 9 bases separated the two germline ends. Germline assignment: CDR1 MNHNS and CDR2 SASEGT. The CDR3 runs to 12 residues. The CDR3 nucleotides are TGTGCCAGCAGTGTAAACAGGGATGGCTACACCTTC. It yields the protein CASSVNRDGYTF.

V and J are TRBV11-2 and TRBJ1-4; TRBD1 might be the D (5 bases). The CDR3 has 19 residues. The germline CDR1 and CDR2 sequences are SGHAT and FQNNGV. V was cut by 1 base and J by 8 bases, with 26 bases left in between. The CDR3 reads CASSLAGGIRPGAFEKLFF. The CDR3 DNA follows: TGTGCCAGCAGCTTAGCTGGTGGGATACGCCCCGGGGCGTTCGAAAAACTGTTTTTT.

This chain joins TRBV29-1 and TRBJ2-5; 12 positions agree with TRBD1. Trimming cost V 7 bases and J 6 bases; bases outside gene matches: 12. The CDR3 contains 15 residues. Germline CDR1 is SQVTM and CDR2 is ANQGSEA. CDR3 bases: TGCAGCGGGGTTCGGGGGACAGGGGGCGTAAAGACCCAGTACTTC. As protein: CSGVRGTGGVKTQYF. Together with reference TRBV29-1 and TRBJ2-5, the CDR3 gives the full variable domain: SAVISQKPSRDICQRGTSLTIQCQVDSQVTMMFWYRQQPGQSLTLIATANQGSEATYESGFVIDKFPISRPNLTFSTLTVSNMSPEDSSIYLCSGVRGTGGVKTQYFGPGTRLLVL.

This chain joins TRBV29-1 and TRBJ1-2, with TRBD1 as a possible D gene (5 bases). The CDR3 extends over 14 amino acids. Germline values: CDR1 SQVTM, CDR2 ANQGSEA. The V end was cut by 5 bases, the J end by 8 bases, with 21 bases between. The CDR3 DNA follows: TGCAGCGTTCCTAAGGTGGGGGATGCGGACGGCTACACCTTC. As protein: CSVPKVGDADGYTF.

This clone was seen a handful of times. The chain uses TRBV30 and TRBJ2-3; D gene unclear. The germline CDR1 and CDR2 sequences are GTSNPN and SVGIG (reference sequence). Between the trimmed V and J ends, which lost 0 bases and 6 bases, there was a span of 4 bases. This CDR3 comprises 11 residues. The DNA of the CDR3 is TGTGCCTGGAGTGTAAGGGATACGCAGTATTTT. This translates into CAWSVRDTQYF.

This clone has a single count. The chain has TRBV25-1 and TRBJ1-5; D might be TRBD1 (6 bases). Trimming took off 3 bases at V and 15 bases at J, with 12 bases between the two ends. The CDR3 is 11 amino acids. CDR1 is MGHDK and CDR2 is SYGVNS in the germline V gene. The CDR3 DNA follows: TGTGCCAGCAGTGAGGGGGGCACCACGCATTTT. This sequence encodes CASSEGGTTHF.

The gene calls are TRBV7-2 and TRBJ2-3, with 11 bases matching TRBD2. The V gene's germline CDR1 is SGHTA and CDR2 FQGNSA. The CDR3 contains 18 residues. After removal of 1 base from V and 4 bases from J, the junction contained 10 bases not matched to a gene. The CDR3 region is CASSLEVVLAGGPDTQYF. In nucleotides, the CDR3 is TGTGCCAGCAGCTTAGAGGTTGTTCTAGCGGGAGGTCCAGATACGCAGTATTTT.

This chain uses TRBV11-2 with TRBJ1-1, with 7 nucleotides matching TRBD1. CDR3 length: 15 amino acids. Losses at the gene ends were 5 bases for V and 1 base for J; bases not matched to a gene: 7. CDR1 and CDR2 from the germline V gene are SGHAT and FQNNGV. The CDR3 spells CASSARRQGNTEAFF. For the CDR3, the DNA is TGTGCCAGCAGCGCCCGGAGACAGGGGAACACTGAAGCTTTCTTT.

The chain couples TRBV5-4 to TRBJ1-5; weak D call: TRBD1 (5 bases). V lost 3 bases to trimming and J lost 5 bases, with 9 bases between them. This CDR3 is built from 13 residues. The germline gives CDR1 SGHNT, CDR2 YYREEE (reference sequence). The CDR3 DNA reads as TGTGCCAGCAGCTCGGGGACGGATCAGCCCCAGCATTTT. As protein: CASSSGTDQPQHF. The whole variable domain, filled in from reference TRBV5-4 and TRBJ1-5, reads ETGVTQSPTHLIKTRGQQVTLRCSSQSGHNTVSWYQQALGQGPQFIFQYYREEENGRGNFPPRFSGLQFPNYSSELNVNALELDDSALYLCASSSGTDQPQHFGDGTRLSIL.

V and J are TRBV7-6 and TRBJ2-5, with TRBD2 matching 10 bases. This CDR3 is built from 16 residues. Germline CDR1 is SGHVS and CDR2 is FNYEAQ. Trimming removed 1 base from V and 5 bases from J; junction bases left unmatched: 7. The CDR3 DNA reads as TGTGCCAGCAGCTTAGGCCTAGCGGGGGCCGGGGAGACCCAGTACTTC. It is translated as CASSLGLAGAGETQYF.

J is TRBJ1-4 and V is TRBV19; D call uncertain. Germline V CDR1 and CDR2: LNHDA, SQIVND (reference sequence). This CDR3 comprises 13 residues. Deletions cut 9 bases from V and 7 bases from J, with 15 bases between. DNA for the CDR3: TGTGCCAGCAAGGTTGATAACGTTGAAAAACTGTTTTTT. This sequence encodes CASKVDNVEKLFF. Based on the CDR3 plus reference TRBV19 and TRBJ1-4, the full variable domain is DGGITQSPKYLFRKEGQNVTLSCEQNLNHDAMYWYRQDPGQGLRLIYYSQIVNDFQKGDIAEGYSVSREKKESFPLTVTSAQKNPTAFYLCASKVDNVEKLFFGSGTQLSVL.

The chain combines TRBV19 with TRBJ1-2; D unresolved. V was pared by 4 bases and J by 2 bases, with 11 bases between. Germline CDR1 reads LNHDA; CDR2 reads SQIVND (reference sequence). The CDR3 has 14 residues. The CDR3 DNA reads TGTGCCAGTAGTAAGGGCCAGCAGAACTATGGCTACACCTTC. As protein: CASSKGQQNYGYTF.

The rearrangement links TRBV6-1 to TRBJ1-6, with a tentative D call TRBD1 (5 bases). Germline V gene sequence: CDR1 MNHNS, CDR2 SASEGT. This CDR3 is 14 amino acids long. With 8 bases removed from V and 7 bases from J, the gap between germline ends came to 15 bases. The CDR3 region is CASGAGRANSPLHF. The CDR3 region has the DNA TGTGCCAGCGGGGCAGGACGTGCCAATTCACCCCTCCACTTT.

This clone showed up just once. The chain is built from TRBV29-1 and TRBJ2-1; 12 bases align to TRBD2. Germline assignment: CDR1 SQVTM and CDR2 ANQGSEA. The CDR3 contains 18 residues. The junction had 14 bases not matched to a gene; V was cut back by 4 bases and J by 4 bases. CDR3 loop: CSVVEASGRAWRYNEQFF. The CDR3, as DNA: TGCAGCGTTGTTGAGGCTAGCGGGAGGGCCTGGAGGTACAATGAGCAGTTCTTC.

This chain uses TRBV30 with TRBJ1-2; TRBD1 matches at 9 bases. V shed 5 bases and J 6 bases; nucleotides not matched to a gene: 16. Germline-derived CDR1 and CDR2 are GTSNPN and SVGIG (reference sequence). The CDR3 has 16 amino acids. For the CDR3, the DNA is TGTGCCTGGTTCCGGGACAGGGTCCGATCTGGGAATGGCTACACCTTC. It is translated as CAWFRDRVRSGNGYTF.

The V and J genes are TRBV30 and TRBJ2-5; perhaps TRBD2 as D (5 bases). Germline V gene sequence: CDR1 GTSNPN, CDR2 SVGIG (reference sequence). V gave up 0 bases and J gave up 2 bases, with 10 bases separating them. The CDR3 has 14 residues. The CDR3 DNA reads TGTGCCTGGAGTGTAGGCGGGCCTCAAGAGACCCAGTACTTC. Protein sequence: CAWSVGGPQETQYF.

This sequence joins TRBV29-1 and TRBJ1-2; the match to TRBD1 covers 7 bases. The germline V gene encodes CDR1 SQVTM and CDR2 ANQGSEA. Trimming took 0 bases from V and 4 from J; bases not matched to a gene: 5. The length of the CDR3 is 14 residues. The CDR3 DNA reads TGCAGCGTTGAAGATCCGGACAGGCTCTATGGCTACACCTTC. Its translation is CSVEDPDRLYGYTF. The full variable domain, its missing parts supplied by reference TRBV29-1 and TRBJ1-2, is SAVISQKPSRDICQRGTSLTIQCQVDSQVTMMFWYRQQPGQSLTLIATANQGSEATYESGFVIDKFPISRPNLTFSTLTVSNMSPEDSSIYLCSVEDPDRLYGYTFGSGTRLTVV.

J is TRBJ1-2 and V is TRBV7-9; TRBD1 might be the D (5 bases). CDR3 length: 17 residues. Trimming shortened V by 1 base and J by 5 bases, and 20 bases separated the two germline ends. The germline V gene encodes CDR1 SEHNR and CDR2 FQNEAQ (reference sequence). The CDR3 spells CASSLGGNPSTGYGYTF. Here the CDR3 DNA reads TGTGCCAGCAGCTTAGGGGGCAACCCCTCCACGGGTTATGGCTACACCTTC.

The gene calls are TRBV4-1 and TRBJ2-3, with D perhaps TRBD1 (6 bases). Germline V gene sequence: CDR1 MGHRA, CDR2 YSYEKL. This CDR3 has 17 amino acids. The V gene lost 1 base and the J gene lost 6 bases, with 20 bases spanning the gap. CDR3 protein: CASSQAYWGLPLDTQYF. CDR3 nucleotide sequence: TGCGCCAGCAGCCAAGCATACTGGGGGCTACCCTTGGATACGCAGTATTTT.